The TCR beta chain under discussion was sequenced for a study of identical twins. This clonotype appeared a few times. Its cognate antigen is unknown. TCRdb re-called the 5' RACE reads with MiXCR, one entry per CDR3 protein. The table lists 450,000 or so distinct CDR3 sequences, about 24% of them singletons. The CDR3 consists of 15 residues. Trimming removed 5 bases from V and 5 bases from J, with 18 bases in between. The germline gives CDR1 SGHAT, CDR2 FQNNGV. Whole-study results and caveats: Beta out-of-frame sequences showed weaker excess sharing between twins.

Among all donors, each was a healthy Caucasian. In addition, the sample was reused for a study of T cells expressing NK-cell markers. According to that study: Sorted T-cell subsets CD3+CD56+NKG2C+, CD3+CD56+NKG2C- and CD3+CD56-NKG2C+ were TCR beta-sequenced.

This sequence originates from a woman aged 18-30 years in good health. This chain joins TRBV11-2 and TRBJ2-5; perhaps TRBD2 as D (5 bases). The sample taken for sequencing was CD4+ T cells sorted from blood. CDR3 residues: CASSPLLGRAETQYF. CDR3 bases: TGTGCCAGCAGCCCCCTGTTAGGGAGAGCGGAGACCCAGTACTTC.